The clone carrying this TCR beta chain has ten or more counts. What it binds is not known. Unsorted libraries were prepared from 2 million PBMCs that had been stored at -80 C. This sample is part of a study of neurological immune-mediated disorders. Study information: Relapsing-remitting forms accounted for about 90% of the roughly 34 multiple sclerosis patients and secondary progressive forms for 3. Study-level results: The absence of shared CDR3 amino acid sequences among expanded clones across subjects suggests private repertoires in all groups.

The ends were cut back, 0 bases at V and 4 bases at J, with 10 bases in the middle. The CDR3 sequence is 14 residues long. Per the germline V gene, CDR1 is DFQATT and CDR2 is SNEGSKA (reference sequence). The cDNA was produced through 5'RACE with 10-nucleotide random UMIs. TCRdb re-derived calls from the 5' RACE reads in MiXCR, one entry per CDR3 protein. The sample holds tens of thousands of distinct CDR3 sequences, 4.2% seen once. V usage is TRBV20-1 and J usage is TRBJ1-3; TRBD1 might be the D (5 bases). Sequencing was performed on PBMCs. The clonotype comes from a man aged 45 to 65 with multiple sclerosis. The CDR3 here is CSARDRGVGNTIYF. The CDR3 bases are TGCAGTGCTAGAGATCGAGGGGTCGGAAACACCATATATTTT.